This record looks at one TCR beta chain sequence and its context. Possible read error: a much larger clone is one base away. Construction of the TCR beta libraries employed iRepertoire HTBI primers in conjunction with Arm-PCR of CDR3 regions. TCRdb recomputed calls from the multiplex PCR reads with MiXCR, one row per CDR3 protein. The table records more than 300,000 distinct CDR3 sequences, around 16% of them present only once. Time point here: newly diagnosed GD, antithyroid drugs for less than 3 months. With RNA extracted from PBMCs as input, the TCR library was made. This sample was included in a study of regulatory T cells in long-lasting Graves disease. Sequencing used peripheral blood mononuclear cells (PBMCs), obtained at new diagnosis, from a patient treated with antithyroid drugs. This TCR came from a female donor with Graves disease.

Here the CDR3 DNA reads TGTGCCAGCAGTTTCAAGGGGAAATTGGGCTGCACCTTC. This translates into CASSFKGKLGCTF. The chain employs TRBV27 and TRBJ1-2, with D possibly being TRBD1 (5 bases). Germline V CDR1 and CDR2: MNHEY, SMNVEV (reference sequence). CDR3 length equals 13 residues.